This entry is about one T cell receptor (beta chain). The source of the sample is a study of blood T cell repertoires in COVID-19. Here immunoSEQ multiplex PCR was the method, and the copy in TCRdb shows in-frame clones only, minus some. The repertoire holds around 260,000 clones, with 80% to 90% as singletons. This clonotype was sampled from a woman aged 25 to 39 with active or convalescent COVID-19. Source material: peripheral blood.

The CDR3, as DNA: TGTGCCAGCAGCCCGAGGTTAAGAATAAACAATGAGCAGTTCTTC. Its translation is CASSPRLRINNEQFF. This chain uses TRBV5-8 with TRBJ2-1; D remains ambiguous. The V and J ends lost 4 bases and 5 bases respectively, with 16 bases between them. Germline CDR1 is SGHTS and CDR2 is YDEGEE. CDR3 length: 15 residues. The full variable domain, with the rest looked up from reference TRBV5-8 and TRBJ2-1, is EAGVTQSPTHLIKTRGQQATLRCSPISGHTSVYWYQQALGLGLQFLLWYDEGEERNRGNFPPRFSGRQFPNYSSELNVNALELEDSALYLCASSPRLRINNEQFFGPGTRLTVL.